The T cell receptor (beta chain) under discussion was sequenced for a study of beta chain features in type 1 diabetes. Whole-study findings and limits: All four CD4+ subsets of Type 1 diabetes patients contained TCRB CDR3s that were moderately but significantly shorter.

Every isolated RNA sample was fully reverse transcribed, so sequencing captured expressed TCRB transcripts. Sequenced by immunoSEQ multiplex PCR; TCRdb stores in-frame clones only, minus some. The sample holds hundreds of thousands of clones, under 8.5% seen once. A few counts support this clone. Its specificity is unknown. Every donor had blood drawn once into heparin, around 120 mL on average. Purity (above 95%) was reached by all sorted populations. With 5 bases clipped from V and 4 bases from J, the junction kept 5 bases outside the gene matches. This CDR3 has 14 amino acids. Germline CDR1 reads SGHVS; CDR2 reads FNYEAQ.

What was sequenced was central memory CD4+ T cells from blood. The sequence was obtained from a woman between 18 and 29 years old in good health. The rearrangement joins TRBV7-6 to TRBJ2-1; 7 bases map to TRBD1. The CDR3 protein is CASSLRTGYNEQFF. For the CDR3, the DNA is TGTGCCAGCAGCCTCCGGACAGGATACAATGAGCAGTTCTTC.